This is a list of T cell receptor beta chains from one sample in a study of T cell changes during pregnancy in multiple sclerosis. Here immunoSEQ multiplex PCR was the method, and the copy in TCRdb shows in-frame clones only, minus some. The data show approximately 80,000 clones, roughly 93% seen once. Sequences were derived from peripheral blood, sampled in the second trimester of pregnancy. These receptor sequences come from a female donor in good health, enrolled as a control in a pregnancy study. The conserved cysteine and the conserved F or W are not part of the CDR3 here.

J	length	V	CDR3
TRBJ1-2	13	TRBV2	ASSVLQAPNYGYT
TRBJ1-1	12	TRBV2	ASSVDRGVTEAF
TRBJ2-1	12	TRBV10-2	ASSPGSSYNEQF
TRBJ2-1	10	TRBV19	ASNVGGNEQF
TRBJ2-3	15	TRBV7-2	ASSLAPPGSGADTQY
TRBJ1-5	12	TRBV11-2	ASSLQQGRQPQH
TRBJ2-5	11	TRBV11-2	ASSLDSQETQY
TRBJ2-5	14	TRBV19	ASSIRGGLGQETQY
TRBJ1-4	12	TRBV19	ASSTPGVGEKLF
TRBJ1-6	13	TRBV7-8	ASSPNPGVSSPLH
TRBJ1-1	12	TRBV30	AWSEETMNTEAF